The rows below give T cell receptor beta chains drawn from one sample of a study of shared clonotypes between healthy human individuals. Clones were read by immunoSEQ multiplex PCR, and TCRdb kept only the in-frame ones, dropping some. The data show 500,000 to 700,000 clones, 95% seen once. Material: naive CD8+ T cells sorted from blood. All receptors come from a woman in her 30s in good health. The CDR3 runs from the conserved cysteine through the conserved F or W. Each record gives: CDR3 protein, CDR3 DNA, V gene, J gene, clone size, D gene. D genes are given only for firm matches. The size of a clone is reported for some rows only, either as once, few or many, or as a class for expanded clones.

CDR3 protein: CASSLGGLAGGSPEQYF
CDR3 DNA: TGTGCCAGCAGCTTAGGTGGTCTAGCGGGAGGTAGCCCCGAGCAGTACTTC
V gene: TRBV11-2
J gene: TRBJ2-7
clone size: NA
D gene: TRBD2

CDR3 protein: CASSEGYDEQYF
CDR3 DNA: TGTGCCAGCAGTGAAGGTTACGACGAGCAGTACTTC
V gene: TRBV2
J gene: TRBJ2-7
clone size: once
D gene: NA

CDR3 protein: CSSEPGYTF
CDR3 DNA: TGCAGCTCGGAACCTGGCTACACCTTC
V gene: TRBV29-1
J gene: TRBJ1-2
clone size: NA
D gene: NA

CDR3 protein: CASGLSYDEQYF
CDR3 DNA: TGTGCCAGCGGCCTCTCCTATGACGAGCAGTACTTC
V gene: TRBV9
J gene: TRBJ2-7
clone size: NA
D gene: NA

CDR3 protein: CASRPIAGGHEQYF
CDR3 DNA: TGTGCCAGTAGGCCAATAGCGGGAGGCCACGAGCAGTACTTC
V gene: TRBV19
J gene: TRBJ2-7
clone size: NA
D gene: TRBD2

CDR3 protein: CAWELQGASDNEQFF
CDR3 DNA: TGTGCCTGGGAACTACAGGGGGCTTCGGACAATGAGCAGTTCTTC
V gene: TRBV30
J gene: TRBJ2-1
clone size: NA
D gene: TRBD1

CDR3 protein: CASSQEGTQYF
CDR3 DNA: TGCGCCAGCAGCCAAGAGGGTACGCAGTATTTT
V gene: TRBV4-1
J gene: TRBJ2-3
clone size: NA
D gene: NA

CDR3 protein: CASSLAGENEQFF
CDR3 DNA: TGTGCCAGCAGTTTGGCGGGAGAGAATGAGCAGTTCTTC
V gene: TRBV28
J gene: TRBJ2-1
clone size: once
D gene: TRBD2

CDR3 protein: CASSAVSSYNEQFF
CDR3 DNA: TGTGCCAGCAGTGCGGTCAGCTCCTACAATGAGCAGTTCTTC
V gene: TRBV27
J gene: TRBJ2-1
clone size: NA
D gene: NA

CDR3 protein: CASSSIYEQYF
CDR3 DNA: TGTGCCAGCAGCTCCATTTACGAGCAGTACTTC
V gene: TRBV5-4
J gene: TRBJ2-7
clone size: few
D gene: NA

CDR3 protein: CASKGADTQYF
CDR3 DNA: TGTGCCAGTAAGGGGGCAGATACGCAGTATTTT
V gene: TRBV6-6
J gene: TRBJ2-3
clone size: NA
D gene: NA

CDR3 protein: CASSPGGGTEAFF
CDR3 DNA: TGTGCCAGCAGCCCAGGGGGGGGCACTGAAGCTTTCTTT
V gene: TRBV7-9
J gene: TRBJ1-1
clone size: NA
D gene: TRBD1

CDR3 protein: CASSLFVGGSTDTQYF
CDR3 DNA: TGTGCCAGCAGTTTATTTGTTGGTGGGAGCACAGATACGCAGTATTTT
V gene: TRBV28
J gene: TRBJ2-3
clone size: once
D gene: NA

CDR3 protein: CASSLAPGQGTYEQYF
CDR3 DNA: TGTGCCAGCAGCTTAGCCCCGGGACAGGGGACCTACGAGCAGTACTTC
V gene: TRBV7-9
J gene: TRBJ2-7
clone size: NA
D gene: TRBD1

CDR3 protein: CSAPGDGPYEQYF
CDR3 DNA: TGCAGCGCCCCTGGGGACGGGCCCTACGAGCAGTACTTC
V gene: TRBV29-1
J gene: TRBJ2-7
clone size: NA
D gene: NA

CDR3 protein: CAWSVGTGDHTEAFF
CDR3 DNA: TGTGCCTGGAGTGTGGGGACAGGTGATCACACTGAAGCTTTCTTT
V gene: TRBV30
J gene: TRBJ1-1
clone size: NA
D gene: TRBD1

CDR3 protein: CASSPGTSGDTDTQYF
CDR3 DNA: TGTGCCAGCAGCCCCGGGACTAGCGGGGACACAGATACGCAGTATTTT
V gene: TRBV5-4
J gene: TRBJ2-3
clone size: NA
D gene: TRBD2

CDR3 protein: CATSRGSGRDTGELFF
CDR3 DNA: TGTGCCACCAGCAGAGGCAGCGGGAGGGACACCGGGGAGCTGTTTTTT
V gene: TRBV15
J gene: TRBJ2-2
clone size: NA
D gene: TRBD2

CDR3 protein: CATSREGQGSYSNQPQHF
CDR3 DNA: TGTGCCACCAGCAGAGAAGGTCAGGGCAGCTATAGCAATCAGCCCCAGCATTTT
V gene: TRBV15
J gene: TRBJ1-5
clone size: NA
D gene: NA

CDR3 protein: CASSSHWTSEDEQYF
CDR3 DNA: TGTGCCAGCAGTTCACACTGGACTAGCGAAGACGAGCAGTACTTC
V gene: TRBV6-5
J gene: TRBJ2-7
clone size: NA
D gene: TRBD2

CDR3 protein: CASSPAVGQGAYEQYF
CDR3 DNA: TGTGCCAGCAGCCCCGCGGTGGGACAGGGGGCGTACGAGCAGTACTTC
V gene: TRBV13
J gene: TRBJ2-7
clone size: NA
D gene: TRBD1

CDR3 protein: CASSRGWNTEAFF
CDR3 DNA: TGTGCCAGCAGTAGGGGATGGAACACTGAAGCTTTCTTT
V gene: TRBV6-5
J gene: TRBJ1-1
clone size: NA
D gene: NA

CDR3 protein: CASSLRGTGHQGYTF
CDR3 DNA: TGTGCCAGCAGCTTACGGGGGACTGGGCACCAAGGCTACACCTTC
V gene: TRBV13
J gene: TRBJ1-2
clone size: once
D gene: NA

CDR3 protein: CSVETPFDEQYF
CDR3 DNA: TGCAGCGTTGAGACCCCGTTCGACGAGCAGTACTTC
V gene: TRBV29-1
J gene: TRBJ2-7
clone size: NA
D gene: NA

CDR3 protein: CASSYGGRWANTEAFF
CDR3 DNA: TGTGCCAGCAGCTATGGGGGACGATGGGCTAACACTGAAGCTTTCTTT
V gene: TRBV5-6
J gene: TRBJ1-1
clone size: once
D gene: NA

CDR3 protein: CAISDLSGRAKYEQYF
CDR3 DNA: TGTGCCATCAGTGACCTGAGCGGGAGGGCCAAATACGAGCAGTACTTC
V gene: TRBV10-3
J gene: TRBJ2-7
clone size: once
D gene: TRBD2

CDR3 protein: CASFDSNKDRTEAFF
CDR3 DNA: TGTGCCAGCTTCGACTCGAACAAGGACCGCACTGAAGCTTTCTTT
V gene: TRBV19
J gene: TRBJ1-1
clone size: NA
D gene: NA

CDR3 protein: CASSLEGAARQPQHF
CDR3 DNA: TGTGCCAGCAGCTTAGAGGGGGCGGCAAGACAGCCCCAGCATTTT
V gene: TRBV7-9
J gene: TRBJ1-5
clone size: NA
D gene: TRBD1

CDR3 protein: CASSAGQPYNEKLFF
CDR3 DNA: TGTGCCAGCAGCGCGGGACAGCCTTATAATGAAAAACTGTTTTTT
V gene: TRBV9
J gene: TRBJ1-4
clone size: NA
D gene: TRBD1

CDR3 protein: CASSLRLAGYQETQYF
CDR3 DNA: TGTGCCAGCAGCTTAAGACTAGCGGGATACCAAGAGACCCAGTACTTC
V gene: TRBV13
J gene: TRBJ2-5
clone size: NA
D gene: TRBD2

CDR3 protein: CASSSTGVRETQYF
CDR3 DNA: TGCGCCAGCAGCTCCACAGGGGTTCGGGAGACCCAGTACTTC
V gene: TRBV5-1
J gene: TRBJ2-5
clone size: NA
D gene: TRBD1

CDR3 protein: CASSFPRIGKYEQYF
CDR3 DNA: TGTGCCAGCAGCTTCCCTCGGATAGGGAAGTACGAGCAGTACTTC
V gene: TRBV11-2
J gene: TRBJ2-7
clone size: NA
D gene: NA

CDR3 protein: CASLGGINSPLHF
CDR3 DNA: TGTGCCTCCCTGGGCGGGATTAATTCACCCCTCCACTTT
V gene: TRBV19
J gene: TRBJ1-6
clone size: NA
D gene: NA

CDR3 protein: CSATSSYEQYF
CDR3 DNA: TGCAGTGCTACTAGCTCCTACGAGCAGTACTTC
V gene: TRBV20-1
J gene: TRBJ2-7
clone size: NA
D gene: NA

CDR3 protein: CASSVMPGRGAASEKLFF
CDR3 DNA: TGTGCCAGCAGCGTAATGCCGGGCCGGGGAGCGGCATCCGAAAAACTGTTTTTT
V gene: TRBV11-2
J gene: TRBJ1-4
clone size: NA
D gene: NA

CDR3 protein: CASEGVPYEQYF
CDR3 DNA: TGTGCCAGCGAAGGGGTCCCCTACGAGCAGTACTTC
V gene: TRBV7-9
J gene: TRBJ2-7
clone size: few
D gene: NA

CDR3 protein: CASSPWDRSNYGYTF
CDR3 DNA: TGCGCCAGCAGCCCTTGGGACCGATCTAACTATGGCTACACCTTC
V gene: TRBV4-1
J gene: TRBJ1-2
clone size: NA
D gene: NA

CDR3 protein: CASSWGGSYEQYF
CDR3 DNA: TGTGCCAGCAGCTGGGGGGGTTCCTACGAGCAGTACTTC
V gene: TRBV13
J gene: TRBJ2-7
clone size: once
D gene: TRBD2

CDR3 protein: CASSLQRDTQYF
CDR3 DNA: TGTGCCAGCAGTCTTCAGAGGGATACGCAGTATTTT
V gene: TRBV13
J gene: TRBJ2-3
clone size: once
D gene: NA

CDR3 protein: CASSADTQYF
CDR3 DNA: TGTGCCAGCAGCGCCGATACGCAGTATTTT
V gene: TRBV7-8
J gene: TRBJ2-3
clone size: NA
D gene: NA

CDR3 protein: CATSRDPLKGDHNEQFF
CDR3 DNA: TGTGCCACCAGCAGAGATCCCTTGAAGGGCGACCACAATGAGCAGTTCTTC
V gene: TRBV15
J gene: TRBJ2-1
clone size: once
D gene: NA

CDR3 protein: CASSTSGVAGVSYNEQFF
CDR3 DNA: TGTGCCAGCAGTACCTCGGGGGTAGCGGGAGTCTCCTACAATGAGCAGTTCTTC
V gene: TRBV28
J gene: TRBJ2-1
clone size: NA
D gene: TRBD2

CDR3 protein: CASSYSSGTGGYEQYF
CDR3 DNA: TGTGCCAGCAGTTACTCGTCCGGGACAGGGGGTTACGAGCAGTACTTC
V gene: TRBV6-5
J gene: TRBJ2-7
clone size: NA
D gene: TRBD1

CDR3 protein: CASSWRVGVYEQYF
CDR3 DNA: TGCGCCAGCAGCTGGCGGGTCGGGGTGTACGAGCAGTACTTC
V gene: TRBV5-1
J gene: TRBJ2-7
clone size: NA
D gene: NA

CDR3 protein: CASGTSGDLRHEQYF
CDR3 DNA: TGTGCCAGCGGGACTAGCGGGGATCTTCGGCACGAGCAGTACTTC
V gene: TRBV6-5
J gene: TRBJ2-7
clone size: NA
D gene: TRBD2

CDR3 protein: CASSLGTGFYEQYF
CDR3 DNA: TGTGCCAGCAGCTTAGGGACAGGGTTCTACGAGCAGTACTTC
V gene: TRBV11-2
J gene: TRBJ2-7
clone size: NA
D gene: TRBD1

CDR3 protein: CASSLWDRGLYEQYF
CDR3 DNA: TGTGCCAGCAGCTTGTGGGACAGGGGGCTCTACGAGCAGTACTTC
V gene: TRBV5-4
J gene: TRBJ2-7
clone size: NA
D gene: TRBD1

CDR3 protein: CASSEGFSVPNEKLFF
CDR3 DNA: TGTGCCAGCAGTGAGGGATTCAGTGTCCCTAATGAAAAACTGTTTTTT
V gene: TRBV6-1
J gene: TRBJ1-4
clone size: NA
D gene: NA

CDR3 protein: CASSPVGLDDEQFF
CDR3 DNA: TGTGCCAGCAGCCCCGTGGGCCTGGACGATGAGCAGTTCTTC
V gene: TRBV5-4
J gene: TRBJ2-1
clone size: NA
D gene: NA

CDR3 protein: CASSEVGGETQYF
CDR3 DNA: TGTGCCAGCAGTGAAGTGGGTGGAGAGACCCAGTACTTC
V gene: TRBV25-1
J gene: TRBJ2-5
clone size: NA
D gene: NA

CDR3 protein: CASSQYSYEQYF
CDR3 DNA: TGTGCCAGCAGCCAATACTCGTACGAGCAGTACTTC
V gene: TRBV4-2
J gene: TRBJ2-7
clone size: NA
D gene: NA

CDR3 protein: CASSFTPTSGSTDTQYF
CDR3 DNA: TGTGCCAGCAGCTTCACTCCGACTAGCGGGAGCACAGATACGCAGTATTTT
V gene: TRBV11-2
J gene: TRBJ2-3
clone size: NA
D gene: TRBD2